These T cell receptor beta chains were read from a single sample in a study of blood T cell repertoires in COVID-19. Repertoires were generated with immunoSEQ multiplex PCR, while TCRdb's copy carries only in-frame clones and drops some. The sample holds 200,000 to 250,000 clones; approximately 81% are singletons and the top ten take about 3.9%. Sequencing input: peripheral blood. The receptors originated from a woman older than 75 with acute or convalescent COVID-19. CDR3s include the opening cysteine and the closing phenylalanine or tryptophan. The D gene is left open where the match is weak. Expanded clones get a size class; other rows say once, few or many, or leave the size out.

cdr3_aa: CASSIQNPGELFF
cdr3_nt: TGCGCCAGCAGCATACAGAACCCCGGGGAGCTGTTTTTT
v_call: TRBV5-1
j_call: TRBJ2-2
d_call: -
clone_size: -

cdr3_aa: CASSPGTGGYTDTQYF
cdr3_nt: TGCGCCAGCAGCCCGGGGACAGGCGGTTACACAGATACGCAGTATTTT
v_call: TRBV5-1
j_call: TRBJ2-3
d_call: TRBD1
clone_size: -

cdr3_aa: CASTRDRGDIDTEAFF
cdr3_nt: TGTGCCAGCACTCGAGATCGGGGGGATATCGACACTGAAGCTTTCTTT
v_call: TRBV2
j_call: TRBJ1-1
d_call: -
clone_size: -

cdr3_aa: CASSGSGGTGGNQPQHF
cdr3_nt: TGTGCCAGCAGTGGCTCCGGCGGGACAGGGGGCAATCAGCCCCAGCATTTT
v_call: TRBV2
j_call: TRBJ1-5
d_call: TRBD1
clone_size: once

cdr3_aa: CASSLGQGYGYTF
cdr3_nt: TGTGCCAGCAGCTTAGGCCAGGGCTATGGCTACACCTTC
v_call: TRBV11-3
j_call: TRBJ1-2
d_call: -
clone_size: -

cdr3_aa: CASSLEVLGAGGNTIYF
cdr3_nt: TGTGCCAGCAGCTTAGAAGTTCTGGGGGCCGGTGGAAACACCATATATTTT
v_call: TRBV7-2
j_call: TRBJ1-3
d_call: -
clone_size: -

cdr3_aa: CASSLAPGGEPFF
cdr3_nt: TGTGCCAGCAGTTTGGCCCCAGGGGGTGAGCCTTTCTTT
v_call: TRBV12-3/TRBV12-4
j_call: TRBJ1-1
d_call: TRBD1
clone_size: -

cdr3_aa: CASSPLDRGGNTEAFF
cdr3_nt: TGTGCCAGCAGCCCCTTGGACAGGGGGGGGAACACTGAAGCTTTCTTT
v_call: TRBV14
j_call: TRBJ1-1
d_call: TRBD1
clone_size: -

cdr3_aa: CSASNRAGQPQHF
cdr3_nt: TGCAGTGCTAGTAACAGGGCAGGGCAGCCCCAGCATTTT
v_call: TRBV20-1
j_call: TRBJ1-5
d_call: -
clone_size: -

cdr3_aa: CASSFQAGGNEQFF
cdr3_nt: TGTGCCAGCAGCTTTCAGGCCGGGGGCAATGAGCAGTTCTTC
v_call: TRBV7-2
j_call: TRBJ2-1
d_call: -
clone_size: once

cdr3_aa: CASSLLVAAPPQGEQFF
cdr3_nt: TGCGCCAGCAGCCTTCTAGTAGCGGCGCCTCCCCAAGGTGAGCAGTTCTTC
v_call: TRBV4-1
j_call: TRBJ2-1
d_call: -
clone_size: -

cdr3_aa: CATSRAWNEQFF
cdr3_nt: TGTGCCACCTCCAGGGCGTGGAATGAGCAGTTCTTC
v_call: TRBV30
j_call: TRBJ2-1
d_call: -
clone_size: few

cdr3_aa: CATKDRDGNTEAFF
cdr3_nt: TGTGCCACCAAGGACAGGGATGGGAACACTGAAGCTTTCTTT
v_call: TRBV19
j_call: TRBJ1-1
d_call: TRBD1
clone_size: -

cdr3_aa: CASSLEGQGHSPLHF
cdr3_nt: TGTGCCAGCAGCTTAGAGGGACAGGGTCATTCACCCCTCCACTTT
v_call: TRBV7-9
j_call: TRBJ1-6
d_call: TRBD1
clone_size: few

cdr3_aa: CATSGAGRAGAFF
cdr3_nt: TGTGCCACCAGCGGGGCGGGACGAGCGGGAGCTTTCTTT
v_call: TRBV15
j_call: TRBJ1-1
d_call: -
clone_size: -

cdr3_aa: CASSLALGARGTEAFF
cdr3_nt: TGTGCCAGCAGCTTAGCTCTAGGGGCGCGCGGCACTGAAGCTTTCTTT
v_call: TRBV7-2
j_call: TRBJ1-1
d_call: -
clone_size: once

cdr3_aa: CASSYWTGLNTEAFF
cdr3_nt: TGTGCCAGCAGTTACTGGACAGGTTTGAACACTGAAGCTTTCTTT
v_call: TRBV6-5
j_call: TRBJ1-1
d_call: TRBD1
clone_size: -

cdr3_aa: CASSEWGTEIYNEQFF
cdr3_nt: TGTGCCAGCAGTGAATGGGGGACAGAGATCTACAATGAGCAGTTCTTC
v_call: TRBV2
j_call: TRBJ2-1
d_call: TRBD1
clone_size: -

cdr3_aa: CATLDRGGPGSGYTF
cdr3_nt: TGTGCCACCCTAGACAGGGGGGGCCCCGGTAGTGGCTACACCTTC
v_call: TRBV6-5
j_call: TRBJ1-2
d_call: TRBD1
clone_size: -

cdr3_aa: CASSPNTGGIEAFF
cdr3_nt: TGCGCCAGCAGCCCCAATACCGGGGGGATTGAAGCTTTCTTT
v_call: TRBV5-1
j_call: TRBJ1-1
d_call: -
clone_size: -

cdr3_aa: CASSLGSFSSPLHF
cdr3_nt: TGTGCCAGCAGCTTAGGGAGTTTTTCCTCACCCCTCCACTTT
v_call: TRBV7-2
j_call: TRBJ1-6
d_call: -
clone_size: -

cdr3_aa: CASSDRQGPRSTNEQFF
cdr3_nt: TGTGCCAGCAGCGACCGACAGGGTCCCAGGTCAACTAATGAGCAGTTCTTC
v_call: TRBV9
j_call: TRBJ2-1
d_call: TRBD1
clone_size: -

cdr3_aa: CASKSGDEKLFF
cdr3_nt: TGTGCCAGCAAGTCGGGGGATGAAAAACTGTTTTTT
v_call: TRBV2
j_call: TRBJ1-4
d_call: -
clone_size: -

cdr3_aa: CASSQQGSGQPQHF
cdr3_nt: TGTGCCAGCAGCCAACAGGGGTCAGGTCAGCCCCAGCATTTT
v_call: TRBV2
j_call: TRBJ1-5
d_call: TRBD1
clone_size: -

cdr3_aa: CASSSGVSSGNTIYF
cdr3_nt: TGTGCCAGCAGCTCAGGGGTTTCCTCTGGAAACACCATATATTTT
v_call: TRBV11-3
j_call: TRBJ1-3
d_call: -
clone_size: -

cdr3_aa: CASSPGGGRLNEQYF
cdr3_nt: TGTGCCAGCAGTCCCGGGGGGGGGCGTTTAAACGAGCAGTACTTC
v_call: TRBV6-2/TRBV6-3
j_call: TRBJ2-7
d_call: TRBD2
clone_size: -

cdr3_aa: CASSPTEAAHGYTF
cdr3_nt: TGCGCCAGCAGCCCGACCGAGGCAGCTCATGGCTACACCTTC
v_call: TRBV5-1
j_call: TRBJ1-2
d_call: -
clone_size: -

cdr3_aa: CASSRTRFYEQYF
cdr3_nt: TGTGCCAGTAGTAGGACTAGATTCTACGAGCAGTACTTC
v_call: TRBV19
j_call: TRBJ2-7
d_call: TRBD2
clone_size: -

cdr3_aa: CAWSLDRGGQTFF
cdr3_nt: TGTGCCTGGAGTCTGGACAGGGGGGGTCAAACTTTCTTT
v_call: TRBV30
j_call: TRBJ1-1
d_call: TRBD1
clone_size: -

cdr3_aa: CASQGTGGPTEAFF
cdr3_nt: TGTGCCAGCCAGGGGACAGGTGGGCCCACTGAAGCTTTCTTT
v_call: TRBV25-1
j_call: TRBJ1-1
d_call: TRBD1
clone_size: -

cdr3_aa: CARGTPSSYNEQFF
cdr3_nt: TGTGCCCGCGGAACACCATCCTCCTACAATGAGCAGTTCTTC
v_call: TRBV2
j_call: TRBJ2-1
d_call: -
clone_size: -

cdr3_aa: CASISGTDFRGYTF
cdr3_nt: TGTGCCAGTATATCCGGGACAGACTTTCGTGGCTACACCTTC
v_call: TRBV19
j_call: TRBJ1-2
d_call: TRBD1
clone_size: many

cdr3_aa: CASSPTPPEGTQYF
cdr3_nt: TGTGCCAGCAGCCCAACTCCCCCCGAGGGTACGCAGTATTTT
v_call: TRBV7-2
j_call: TRBJ2-3
d_call: -
clone_size: -

cdr3_aa: CASSQALAETQYF
cdr3_nt: TGCGCCAGCAGCCAAGCCCTAGCGGAGACCCAGTACTTC
v_call: TRBV4-3
j_call: TRBJ2-5
d_call: -
clone_size: -

cdr3_aa: CASSPGTNPQETQYF
cdr3_nt: TGTGCCAGCAGCCCCGGGACAAATCCTCAAGAGACCCAGTACTTC
v_call: TRBV11-3
j_call: TRBJ2-5
d_call: -
clone_size: once

cdr3_aa: CASSLDRGQGNTEAFF
cdr3_nt: TGTGCCAGCAGCTTGGATCGGGGACAGGGGAACACTGAAGCTTTCTTT
v_call: TRBV7-2
j_call: TRBJ1-1
d_call: TRBD1
clone_size: -

cdr3_aa: CASSPGGGGVNTIYF
cdr3_nt: TGTGCCAGCAGCCCTGGGGGGGGAGGGGTAAACACCATATATTTT
v_call: TRBV7-8
j_call: TRBJ1-3
d_call: -
clone_size: -

cdr3_aa: CASSPGGGHTQYF
cdr3_nt: TGTGCCAGCAGCCCCGGGGGGGGGCATACGCAGTATTTT
v_call: TRBV11-2
j_call: TRBJ2-3
d_call: TRBD2
clone_size: -

cdr3_aa: CASSLGYSSMTGGYTF
cdr3_nt: TGTGCCAGCAGCTTAGGGTACTCTTCGATGACTGGGGGCTACACCTTC
v_call: TRBV7-9
j_call: TRBJ1-2
d_call: -
clone_size: -

cdr3_aa: CASSLAVQGIYGYTF
cdr3_nt: TGTGCCAGCAGCTTAGCCGTCCAGGGGATCTATGGCTACACCTTC
v_call: TRBV7-9
j_call: TRBJ1-2
d_call: -
clone_size: once

cdr3_aa: CASSVVGGGRVNTEAFF
cdr3_nt: TGTGCCAGCAGCGTGGTTGGAGGGGGCAGGGTAAACACTGAAGCTTTCTTT
v_call: TRBV11-3
j_call: TRBJ1-1
d_call: TRBD1
clone_size: -

cdr3_aa: CATSDFGGTDTQYF
cdr3_nt: TGTGCCACCAGTGATTTCGGAGGCACAGATACGCAGTATTTT
v_call: TRBV24-1
j_call: TRBJ2-3
d_call: -
clone_size: once

cdr3_aa: CASSLTRGNEQFF
cdr3_nt: TGTGCCAGCAGTTTAACAAGGGGGAATGAGCAGTTCTTC
v_call: TRBV27
j_call: TRBJ2-1
d_call: -
clone_size: -

cdr3_aa: CASSIRRGGAGSPLHF
cdr3_nt: TGTGCCAGTAGTATAAGGAGGGGGGGCGCGGGTTCACCCCTCCACTTT
v_call: TRBV19
j_call: TRBJ1-6
d_call: -
clone_size: few

cdr3_aa: CASSQVAGGETQYF
cdr3_nt: TGTGCCAGCAGCCAAGTTGCGGGGGGGGAGACCCAGTACTTC
v_call: TRBV3-1/TRBV3-2
j_call: TRBJ2-5
d_call: TRBD2
clone_size: once

cdr3_aa: CASTSTSGGANTGELFF
cdr3_nt: TGTGCCAGCACCTCGACTAGCGGGGGGGCGAACACCGGGGAGCTGTTTTTT
v_call: TRBV6-4
j_call: TRBJ2-2
d_call: TRBD2
clone_size: few